This T cell receptor beta chain originates from a study of blood T cell repertoires in COVID-19. Study background: Samples of COVID-19 (acute and convalescent) were obtained from the United States, Italy and Spain.

Sequencing used immunoSEQ multiplex PCR; TCRdb keeps in-frame clones, though not all of them. The sample carries approximately 290,000 clones, around 90% recorded once. Assignment of participants to cohorts was predicated upon participant-reported clinical history. Two negative PCRs, clearance, or symptom resolution had been documented for recovered Cohort 3 donors. This TCR came from a woman in her thirties who had recovered from COVID-19. Sample: PBMCs or T cells enriched from blood (not recorded which).

CDR3 loop: CASSYGRAYEQYF. As DNA, the CDR3 is TGTGCCAGCAGTTACGGGAGGGCCTACGAGCAGTACTTC. V and J are TRBV6-6 and TRBJ2-7; 7 bases map to TRBD2. CDR1 MNHNY and CDR2 SVGAGI come from the germline V gene (reference sequence). The trim removed 2 bases at V and 2 bases at J, leaving 0 bases unmatched. The CDR3 extends over 13 amino acids.